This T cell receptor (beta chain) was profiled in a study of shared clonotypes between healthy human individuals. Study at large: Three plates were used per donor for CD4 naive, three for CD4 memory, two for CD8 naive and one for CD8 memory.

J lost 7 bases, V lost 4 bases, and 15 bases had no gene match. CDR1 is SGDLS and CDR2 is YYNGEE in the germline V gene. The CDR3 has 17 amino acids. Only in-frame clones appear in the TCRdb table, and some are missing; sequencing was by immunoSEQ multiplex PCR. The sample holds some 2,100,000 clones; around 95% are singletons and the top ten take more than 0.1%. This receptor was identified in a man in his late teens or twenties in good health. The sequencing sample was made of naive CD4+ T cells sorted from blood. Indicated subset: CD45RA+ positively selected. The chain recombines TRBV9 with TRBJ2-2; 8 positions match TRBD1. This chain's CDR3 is CASSPNIAGGRDGELFF. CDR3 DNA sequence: TGTGCCAGCAGCCCTAATATTGCAGGGGGCAGGGACGGGGAGCTGTTTTTT.